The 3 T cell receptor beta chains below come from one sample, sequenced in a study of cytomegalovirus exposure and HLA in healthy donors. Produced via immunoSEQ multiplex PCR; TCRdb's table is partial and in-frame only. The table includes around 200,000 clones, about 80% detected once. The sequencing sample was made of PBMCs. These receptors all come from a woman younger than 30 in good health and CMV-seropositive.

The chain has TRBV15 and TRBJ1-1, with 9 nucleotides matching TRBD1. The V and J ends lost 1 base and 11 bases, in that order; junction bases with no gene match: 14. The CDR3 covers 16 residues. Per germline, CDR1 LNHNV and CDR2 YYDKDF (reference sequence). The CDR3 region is CATSRGGRTGGEAAFF. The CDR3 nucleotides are TGTGCCACCAGCAGAGGCGGACGAACAGGGGGCGAGGCTGCTTTCTTT.

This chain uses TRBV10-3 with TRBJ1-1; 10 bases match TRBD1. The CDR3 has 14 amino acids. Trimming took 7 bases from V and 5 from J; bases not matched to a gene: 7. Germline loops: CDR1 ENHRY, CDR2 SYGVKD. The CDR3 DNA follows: TGTGCCATCAACCGACAGGGGGCCTCGACTGAAGCTTTCTTT. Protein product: CAINRQGASTEAFF.

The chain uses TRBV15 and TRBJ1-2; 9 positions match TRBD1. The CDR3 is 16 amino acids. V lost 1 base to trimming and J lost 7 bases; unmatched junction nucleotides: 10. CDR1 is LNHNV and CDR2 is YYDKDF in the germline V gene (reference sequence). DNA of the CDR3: TGTGCCACCAGCAGAGGGAGTTGGACAGGGGTCGGTGGCTACACCTTC. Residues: CATSRGSWTGVGGYTF.